This T cell receptor beta chain is drawn from a study of identical twins. TCRdb independently ran MiXCR on the 5' RACE reads; one entry per CDR3 protein. Among approximately 500,000 distinct CDR3 sequences, roughly 26% were seen once, and the ten largest hold over 2.5%. Germline CDR1 reads SGHRS; CDR2 reads YFSETQ. V gave up 3 bases and J gave up 3 bases, with 10 bases separating them. CDR3 length: 13 amino acids. The same data also contributed to another study, on T cells expressing NK-cell markers.

The clonotype comes from a woman aged 18 to 35 in good health. Material: CD4+ T cells sorted from blood. The rearrangement links TRBV5-1 to TRBJ2-7; D possibly uses TRBD1 or TRBD2 (5 bases each). The CDR3: CASSWDPVYEQYF. The CDR3 nucleotides read TGCGCCAGCAGCTGGGACCCCGTCTACGAGCAGTACTTC.